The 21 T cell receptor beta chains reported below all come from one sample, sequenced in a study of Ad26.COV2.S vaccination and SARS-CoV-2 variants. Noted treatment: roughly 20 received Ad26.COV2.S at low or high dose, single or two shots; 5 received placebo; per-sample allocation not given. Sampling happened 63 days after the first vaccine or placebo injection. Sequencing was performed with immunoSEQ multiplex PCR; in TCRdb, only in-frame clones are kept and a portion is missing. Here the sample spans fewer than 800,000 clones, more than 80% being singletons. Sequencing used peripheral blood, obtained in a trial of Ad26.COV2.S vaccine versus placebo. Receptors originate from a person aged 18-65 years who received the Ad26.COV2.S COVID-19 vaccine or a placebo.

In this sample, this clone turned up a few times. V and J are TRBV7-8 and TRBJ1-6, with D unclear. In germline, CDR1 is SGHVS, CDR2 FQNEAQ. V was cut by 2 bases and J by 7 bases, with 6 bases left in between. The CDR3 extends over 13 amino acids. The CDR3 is CASSLFVNSPLHF. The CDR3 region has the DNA TGTGCCAGCAGCTTATTCGTGAATTCACCCCTCCACTTT.

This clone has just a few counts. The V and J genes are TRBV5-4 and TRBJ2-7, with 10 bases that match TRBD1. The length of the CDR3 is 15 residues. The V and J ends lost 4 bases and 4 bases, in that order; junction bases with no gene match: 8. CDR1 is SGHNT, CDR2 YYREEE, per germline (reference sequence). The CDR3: CASSPTPGQGYEQYF. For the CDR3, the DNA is TGTGCCAGCAGCCCCACTCCGGGACAGGGGTACGAGCAGTACTTC. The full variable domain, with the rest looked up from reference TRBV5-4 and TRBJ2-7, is ETGVTQSPTHLIKTRGQQVTLRCSSQSGHNTVSWYQQALGQGPQFIFQYYREEENGRGNFPPRFSGLQFPNYSSELNVNALELDDSALYLCASSPTPGQGYEQYFGPGTRLTVT.

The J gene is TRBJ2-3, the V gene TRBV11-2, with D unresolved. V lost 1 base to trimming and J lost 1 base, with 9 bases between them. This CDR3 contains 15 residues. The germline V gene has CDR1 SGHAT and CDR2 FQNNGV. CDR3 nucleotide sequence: TGTGCCAGCAGCTTAGGACGGGCCCGCACAGATACGCAGTATTTT. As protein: CASSLGRARTDTQYF.

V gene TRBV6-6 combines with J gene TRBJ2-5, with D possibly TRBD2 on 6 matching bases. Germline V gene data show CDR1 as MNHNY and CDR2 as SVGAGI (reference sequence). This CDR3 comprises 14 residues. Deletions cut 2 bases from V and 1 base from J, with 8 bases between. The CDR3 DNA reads TGTGCCAGCAGTTACCTCGGGGGCCAAGAGACCCAGTACTTC. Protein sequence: CASSYLGGQETQYF.

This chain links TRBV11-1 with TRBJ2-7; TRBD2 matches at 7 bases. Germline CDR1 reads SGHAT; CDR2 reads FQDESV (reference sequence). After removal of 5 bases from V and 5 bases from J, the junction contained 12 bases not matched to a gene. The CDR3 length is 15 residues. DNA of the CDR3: TGTGCCAGCAGCCCCGAGGGAGGGTGGATGGACGAGCAGTACTTC. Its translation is CASSPEGGWMDEQYF.

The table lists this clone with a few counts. The CDR3 protein is CASSLAGGTLYGYTF. DNA for the CDR3: TGTGCCAGCAGCTTAGCCGGGGGGACCCTCTATGGCTACACCTTC. This sequence joins TRBV7-9 and TRBJ1-2; possible D gene TRBD1, 5 bases. This CDR3 has 15 residues. V lost 0 bases and J 4 bases, leaving 12 bases between the germline ends. Per the germline V gene, CDR1 is SEHNR and CDR2 is FQNEAQ (reference sequence).

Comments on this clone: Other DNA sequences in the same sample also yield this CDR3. CDR3 protein: CASSLEQGYEQYF. The CDR3 nucleotides are TGTGCCAGCAGCTTAGAACAGGGCTACGAGCAGTACTTC. The rearrangement links TRBV11-3 to TRBJ2-7; possibly TRBD1 for D (6 bases). Trimming shortened V by 0 bases and J by 3 bases, and 6 bases separated the two germline ends. This CDR3 comprises 13 residues. The germline gives CDR1 SGHNT, CDR2 YENEEA.

The DNA of the CDR3 is TGTGCCAGCAGCGACCGGGACAGAGTAGGCTACACCTTC. Translation gives CASSDRDRVGYTF. This chain connects TRBV4-2 to TRBJ1-2; 7 bases agree with TRBD1. The CDR3 has 13 amino acids. V lost 5 bases to trimming and J lost 8 bases; unmatched junction nucleotides: 8. The germline gives CDR1 LGHNA, CDR2 YNFKEQ.

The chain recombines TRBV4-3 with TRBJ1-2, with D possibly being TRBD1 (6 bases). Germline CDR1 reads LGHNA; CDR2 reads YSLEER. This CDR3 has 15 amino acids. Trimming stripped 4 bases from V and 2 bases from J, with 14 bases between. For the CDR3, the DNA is TGCGCCAGCAGCCCGGCGAGGGGGTCGAACTATGGCTACACCTTC. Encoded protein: CASSPARGSNYGYTF.

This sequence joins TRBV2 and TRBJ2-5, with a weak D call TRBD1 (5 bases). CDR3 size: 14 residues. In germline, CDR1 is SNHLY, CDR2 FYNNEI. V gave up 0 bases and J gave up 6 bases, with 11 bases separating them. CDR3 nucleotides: TGTGCCAGCAGTGAAGCGGGCAGGGCCCAGACCCAGTACTTC. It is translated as CASSEAGRAQTQYF.

CDR3 loop: CASSQREGNEQFF. CDR3 nucleotides: TGTGCCAGCAGCCAAAGGGAAGGCAATGAGCAGTTCTTC. V and J are TRBV2 and TRBJ2-1, with D uncertain. The V end lost 6 bases, the J end lost 6 bases, and 12 bases lay between the germline ends. CDR3 length: 13 residues. Germline loops: CDR1 SNHLY, CDR2 FYNNEI.

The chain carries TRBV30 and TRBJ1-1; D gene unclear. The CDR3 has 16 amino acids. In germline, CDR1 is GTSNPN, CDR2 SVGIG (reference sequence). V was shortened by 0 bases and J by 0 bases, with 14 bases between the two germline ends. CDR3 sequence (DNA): TGTGCCTGGAGTGTACGGGGAGCTCCTATGAACACTGAAGCTTTCTTT. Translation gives CAWSVRGAPMNTEAFF.

CDR3 in amino acids: CASSIGYGNSPLHF. CDR3 DNA: TGTGCCAGTAGTATCGGGTATGGTAATTCACCCCTCCACTTT. The V call is TRBV19, the J call TRBJ1-6, with D hard to call. V lost 3 bases to trimming and J lost 6 bases, with 9 bases between them. There are 14 residues in the CDR3. Germline-derived CDR1 and CDR2 are LNHDA and SQIVND (reference sequence).

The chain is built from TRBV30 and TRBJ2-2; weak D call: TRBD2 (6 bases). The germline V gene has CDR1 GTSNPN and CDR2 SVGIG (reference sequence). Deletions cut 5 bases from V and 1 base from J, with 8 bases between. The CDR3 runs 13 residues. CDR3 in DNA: TGTGCCTGGTGGGGGGAGAACACCGGGGAGCTGTTTTTT. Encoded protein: CAWWGENTGELFF.

In nucleotides, the CDR3 is TGCGCCAGCAGCCCGGCGGGACAGCGACTATCGGATTACAATGAGCAGTTCTTC. It is translated as CASSPAGQRLSDYNEQFF. V is TRBV5-1 and J is TRBJ2-1, with D possibly matching TRBD1 (7 bases). Germline CDR1 and CDR2: SGHRS and YFSETQ. The CDR3 is 18 amino acids. Trimming removed 4 bases at V and 4 bases at J, with 24 bases between. Full variable domain (outside the CDR3, taken from reference TRBV5-1 and TRBJ2-1): KAGVTQTPRYLIKTRGQQVTLSCSPISGHRSVSWYQQTPGQGLQFLFEYFSETQRNKGNFPGRFSGRQFSNSRSEMNVSTLELGDSALYLCASSPAGQRLSDYNEQFFGPGTRLTVL.

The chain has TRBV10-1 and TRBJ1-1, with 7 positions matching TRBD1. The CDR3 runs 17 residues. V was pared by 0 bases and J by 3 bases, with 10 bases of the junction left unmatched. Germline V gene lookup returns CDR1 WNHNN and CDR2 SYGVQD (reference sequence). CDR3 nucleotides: TGCGCCAGCAGTGAGTCGACTCGCGGGGACAGTTACACTGAAGCTTTCTTT. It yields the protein CASSESTRGDSYTEAFF.

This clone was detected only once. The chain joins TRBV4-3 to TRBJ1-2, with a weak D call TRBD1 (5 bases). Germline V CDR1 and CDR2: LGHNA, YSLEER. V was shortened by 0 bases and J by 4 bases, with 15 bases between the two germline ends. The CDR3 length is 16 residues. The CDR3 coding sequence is TGCGCCAGCAGCCAAGAACCCACAGGAGGACTCTATGGCTACACCTTC. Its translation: CASSQEPTGGLYGYTF.

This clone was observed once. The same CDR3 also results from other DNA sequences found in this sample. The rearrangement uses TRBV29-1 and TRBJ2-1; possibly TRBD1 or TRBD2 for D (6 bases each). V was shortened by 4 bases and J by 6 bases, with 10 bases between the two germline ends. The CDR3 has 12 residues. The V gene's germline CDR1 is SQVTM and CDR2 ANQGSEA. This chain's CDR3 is CSVGRGGNEQFF. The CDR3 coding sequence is TGCAGCGTTGGCAGGGGAGGCAATGAGCAGTTCTTC.

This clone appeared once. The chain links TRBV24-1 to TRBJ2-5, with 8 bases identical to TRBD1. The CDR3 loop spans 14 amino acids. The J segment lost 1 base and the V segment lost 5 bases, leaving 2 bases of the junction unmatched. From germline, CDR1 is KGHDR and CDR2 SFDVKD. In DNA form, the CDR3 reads TGTGCCACCAGTGGGGGGACAGGCCAAGAGACCCAGTACTTC. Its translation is CATSGGTGQETQYF.

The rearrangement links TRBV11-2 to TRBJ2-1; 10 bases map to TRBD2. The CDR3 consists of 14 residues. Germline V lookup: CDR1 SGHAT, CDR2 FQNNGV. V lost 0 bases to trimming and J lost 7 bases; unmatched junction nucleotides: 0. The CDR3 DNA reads TGTGCCAGCAGCTTAGAACTAGCGGGGAATGAGCAGTTCTTC. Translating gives CASSLELAGNEQFF.

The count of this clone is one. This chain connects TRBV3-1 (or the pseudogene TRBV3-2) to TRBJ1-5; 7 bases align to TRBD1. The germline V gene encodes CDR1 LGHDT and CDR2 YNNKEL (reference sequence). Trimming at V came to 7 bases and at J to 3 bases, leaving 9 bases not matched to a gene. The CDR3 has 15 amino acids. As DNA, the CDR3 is TGTGCCAGCAAGCACGGACAGGCCTACAATCAGCCCCAGCATTTT. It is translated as CASKHGQAYNQPQHF.